This TCR beta chain derives from a study of shared clonotypes between healthy human individuals (dated by TCRdb to about 2020). About the full investigation: A few men and two women, aged 18 to 49 years, made up the cohort. For each donor, CD4 naive and CD4 memory were each run on three plates, CD8 naive on two plates, and CD8 memory on one plate. The study deeply sequenced blood TCR repertoires of 5 or 6 healthy adults to estimate repertoire size and the extent of clonotype sharing between individuals. To increase sequencing depth and limit assay-specific biases, different laboratories used diverse techniques to prepare libraries and sequence TCR repertoires. Leukapheresis yielded between about 0.85 and 9 billion PBMCs per donor. Broader findings and caveats from the paper: Only blood was sampled, and tissue TCR repertoires likely differ from those in blood. Higher generation probabilities were observed for clonotypes shared by all four sorted-subset donors than for non-shared clonotypes. The small number of donors limited the genetic and exposure-history diversity represented. Larger estimated clonotype richness was generally found for naive subsets than for memory subsets. Incomplete sequencing was indicated by rarefaction of sorted-subset datasets, despite the large sequencing depth. Pairwise subsampling led to the expectation that sequencing depth would affect the degree of clonotype sharing among donors. Roughly 5% of naive CD4, more than 3% of naive CD8, about 2.5% of memory CD4, and over 0.35% of memory CD8 clonotypes were shared across four donors.

TCR CDR3 regions were amplified from genomic DNA by multiplex PCR using the deep immunoSEQ assay. Extracted genomic DNA from each cell subset was distributed evenly across all wells of several immunoSEQ 96-well plates, and each plate was treated as a replicate. For sorted subsets, each replicate PCR was loaded with roughly 0.2 ug genomic DNA, equivalent to some 27,000 T cell genomes. Purified libraries were quantified with a Qubit 3.0 fluorometer, sized on a Bioanalyzer 2100, and re-quantified with the KAPA Library Quantification kit. Every immunoSEQ 96-well plate was sequenced on a separate single-read 150-cycle Illumina NextSeq 550 flow cell. In the source study's methods: Because only junctional sequences without quality scores were contained in the immunoSEQ output, filtering matching that applied to full-length reads could not be performed. To assign V/J genes and CDR3, sequences were annotated against IMGT germline references using PyIR, a Python wrapper for IgBLAST v1.9. Reads were filtered out if the reads had weak V/J assignments (E-value above 1e-6), no CDR3, stop codons, out-of-frame junctions, or ambiguous translated residues. V3J clonotypes were defined as sequences sharing the same inferred V gene, J gene, and CDR3 amino acid sequence. Percentage overlap between repertoires was computed as shared unique clonotypes divided by the size of the smaller repertoire. Richness of each repertoire was evaluated using RTK rarefaction, the Chao1 estimator, and Recon v2.1 estimates of unobserved clonotypes. Generation probabilities were computed with OLGA for all TCRbeta clonotypes obtained by the gDNA method from several donors. Here the immuneACCESS table is served through TCRdb, limited to in-frame sequences with V and J called. Missing clones are a known gap in these copies; in checked studies unresolved V genes cover under half, and the rest lacks a known reason. That table furnishes V, J and clone size, whereas the DNA furnished D and trimming. For this sample there are 2 million to 2.5 million clones; 92% appear just once. Of the sample, around 0.35% falls within the top ten clones.

There are 14 amino acids in the CDR3, from cysteine to phenylalanine inclusive. Solely the CDR3 DNA is kept, with 42 bases framed from the first base. The germline V gene (reference sequence) supplies CDR1 SGHNT and CDR2 YYREEE. V was cut back by 3 bases and J by 2 bases, leaving a gap of 12 bases between them. Healthy HIV-negative adults with no recently reported acute infections or vaccinations were included as donors. All donors were Caucasian adults living in Nashville, Tennessee, USA. CD4+ T cells were enriched through magnetic negative selection, after which naive cells were positively selected on CD45RA and the remaining negative fraction served as the memory subset. Blood was collected by leukapheresis, and PBMCs were isolated by Ficoll-Histopaque density gradient centrifugation and then cryopreserved in liquid nitrogen vapor phase. Analytical flow cytometry was used to check the purity and quantity of each magnetically sorted T cell population. Genomic DNA was isolated from every sorted fraction and measured by UV absorbance on a Nanodrop 2000c.

This clone appeared once. Its antigen remains unidentified. No much larger clonotype is one base removed from it; base qualities were not supplied. The source material was naive CD4+ T cells from PBMCs. The cell subset or site label here, explained by the study, means: CD45RA+ positively selected. Rearrangement joined TRBV5-4 to TRBJ2-7; perhaps TRBD2 is the D gene, with 5 bases matching. This TCR came from a man aged 18 to 30 in good health. Some clones in this sample may be carry-over from other donors' samples. The CDR3 region has the sequence CASSSHTRPYEQYF. In nucleotide form, the sequence is TGTGCCAGCAGCTCCCACACTAGGCCCTACGAGCAGTACTTC.